This TCR beta chain comes out of a study of control samples from healthy donors and cancer patients. Trimming pared 6 bases from V and 6 bases from J, leaving 18 bases between. The CDR3 is 16 amino acids. CDR1 and CDR2 from the germline V gene are PRHDT and FYEKMQ (reference sequence). The protocol was immunoSEQ multiplex PCR, while the TCRdb copy is restricted to in-frame clones and leaves out a portion. The table lists around 100,000 clones, roughly 92% of them singletons. The clonotype originates from a human donor in good health. The donor label of this sample is uncertain. The genes are TRBV13 and TRBJ1-6; a weak D match, TRBD1 (5 bases). The sequencing sample was made of blood. CDR3 protein: CASRAGTALSNSPLHF. CDR3 DNA: TGTGCCAGCAGAGCCGGGACTGCACTATCTAATTCACCCCTCCACTTT.